Following are 16 T cell receptor beta chains from one sample sequenced in a study of OX40 agonist ivuxolimab in advanced cancers. TCRdb's table, derived via immunoSEQ multiplex PCR, lists solely in-frame clones and lacks some. The data hold 75,000 to 100,000 clones, with around 85% observed a single time. Material: CD4+ or CD8+ T cells sorted from blood, obtained in a trial of the OX40 agonist ivuxolimab. All receptors derive from an adult with an advanced solid tumor such as melanoma, head and neck, liver or kidney cancer.

The rearrangement uses TRBV7-9 and TRBJ1-4; D gene ambiguous. CDR1 SEHNR and CDR2 FQNEAQ come from the germline V gene (reference sequence). There are 14 residues in the CDR3. Trimming removed 0 bases at V and 3 bases at J, with 5 bases between. The DNA for the CDR3 is TGTGCCAGCAGCTTAGCGCGGTCTAATGAAAAACTGTTTTTT. It codes for CASSLARSNEKLFF.

The V and J genes are TRBV5-1 and TRBJ1-6, with D maybe TRBD1 (6 bases). The CDR3 sequence is 16 residues long. Germline lookup yields CDR1 SGHRS and CDR2 YFSETQ. Trimming took 4 bases from V and 5 from J, leaving 16 bases between them. The CDR3 sequence: CASSTLTGIDNSPLHF. For the CDR3, the DNA is TGCGCCAGCAGCACATTAACAGGGATAGATAATTCACCCCTCCACTTT. The whole variable domain, filled in from reference TRBV5-1 and TRBJ1-6, reads KAGVTQTPRYLIKTRGQQVTLSCSPISGHRSVSWYQQTPGQGLQFLFEYFSETQRNKGNFPGRFSGRQFSNSRSEMNVSTLELGDSALYLCASSTLTGIDNSPLHFGNGTRLTVT.

V and J are TRBV2 and TRBJ1-2, with TRBD1 matching over 7 bases. Germline CDR1 reads SNHLY; CDR2 reads FYNNEI. Germline trimming cut 7 bases from V and 8 bases from J; bases unmatched to any gene: 13. This CDR3 region has 14 residues. CDR3 amino acids: CASTSEGGGKGYTF. In DNA form, the CDR3 reads TGTGCCAGCACCTCTGAGGGAGGGGGCAAGGGCTACACCTTC.

V gene TRBV2 combines with J gene TRBJ2-2, with 11 bases lining up with TRBD2. This CDR3 spans 16 amino acids. V dropped 7 bases and J dropped 5; count of bases not matched to a gene: 9. The germline V gene encodes CDR1 SNHLY and CDR2 FYNNEI. In DNA, the CDR3 is TGTGCCAGCAAAACTAGCGGGGGCCCGGGTACCGGGGAGCTGTTTTTT. Its translation is CASKTSGGPGTGELFF.

The chain couples TRBV28 to TRBJ2-2; D may be TRBD1 (6 bases). In germline, CDR1 is MDHEN, CDR2 SYDVKM. The V gene lost 6 bases and the J gene lost 5 bases, with 13 bases spanning the gap. The CDR3 sequence is 14 residues long. The chain's CDR3 is CASRPGHSTGELFF. CDR3 coding DNA: TGTGCCAGCAGGCCGGGACACTCAACCGGGGAGCTGTTTTTT.

The chain employs TRBV7-9 and TRBJ1-1; D might be TRBD1 (6 bases). Trimming took 2 bases from V and 0 from J, leaving 13 bases between them. The CDR3 extends over 16 amino acids. CDR1 and CDR2 from the germline V gene are SEHNR and FQNEAQ (reference sequence). The CDR3 DNA is TGTGCCAGCAGCTTATATGCGGGACAACTGAACACTGAAGCTTTCTTT. Amino acid sequence: CASSLYAGQLNTEAFF.

This clone was counted only a few times. The chain carries TRBV6-5 and TRBJ1-1; TRBD1 might be the D (5 bases). V lost 6 bases and J lost 11, with 22 bases in between. Germline CDR1 and CDR2: MNHEY and SVGAGI. This CDR3 contains 14 residues. CDR3 nucleotides: TGTGCCAGCAGCTCTCCGGGGCCCCTAGGCGACGCTTTCTTT. Translated, it gives CASSSPGPLGDAFF.

The chain joins TRBV29-1 to TRBJ2-1; TRBD1 is a possible D gene (6 bases). The CDR3 runs to 12 residues. Deletions cut 7 bases from V and 8 bases from J, with 15 bases between. Germline V lookup: CDR1 SQVTM, CDR2 ANQGSEA. The CDR3 DNA sequence: TGCAGCGCCGAGGGGGATCGGGATGAGCAGTTCTTC. This gives the protein CSAEGDRDEQFF.

CDR3: CASSLGMREETQYF. The CDR3 DNA sequence: TGTGCCAGCAGCTTAGGGATGAGGGAGGAGACCCAGTACTTC. The V gene is TRBV7-2, the J gene TRBJ2-5, with D possibly being TRBD2 (5 bases). Trimming pared 1 base from V and 5 bases from J, leaving 11 bases between. CDR3 length equals 14 residues. Germline CDR1 reads SGHTA; CDR2 reads FQGNSA.

This clone has more than one count but fewer than ten. The genes are TRBV18 and TRBJ1-5, with D possibly TRBD1 on 5 matching bases. The V end lost 3 bases, the J end lost 6 bases, and 9 bases lay between the germline ends. Germline-derived CDR1 and CDR2 are KGHSH and LQKENI. This CDR3 has 13 amino acids. The CDR3 sequence is CASSPGGSQPQHF. The CDR3 DNA sequence: TGTGCCAGCTCACCTGGGGGGAGTCAGCCCCAGCATTTT.

The chain combines TRBV13 with TRBJ1-1; 8 bases map to TRBD1. The CDR3 runs 16 residues. The J segment lost 8 bases and the V segment lost 3 bases, leaving 14 bases of the junction unmatched. Looked up from germline, CDR1 is PRHDT and CDR2 is FYEKMQ (reference sequence). CDR3 sequence: CASSLPGQAGPAEAFF. As DNA, the CDR3 is TGTGCCAGCAGCTTGCCGGGACAGGCAGGCCCCGCCGAAGCTTTCTTT.

As DNA, the CDR3 is TGTGCCAGCAGCTCCCGAGGGACTAGGCCGTACGAGCAGTACTTC. Translated, it gives CASSSRGTRPYEQYF. This chain uses TRBV7-2 with TRBJ2-7; 8 bases align to TRBD2. The V segment lost 4 bases and the J segment 4 bases; nucleotides outside the gene matches: 9. The CDR3 is 15 residues long. Germline V lookup: CDR1 SGHTA, CDR2 FQGNSA. Variable domain in full (rest from reference TRBV7-2 and TRBJ2-7): GAGVSQSPSNKVTEKGKDVELRCDPISGHTALYWYRQSLGQGLEFLIYFQGNSAPDKSGLPSDRFSAERTGGSVSTLTIQRTQQEDSAVYLCASSSRGTRPYEQYFGPGTRLTVT.

The chain uses TRBV7-8 and TRBJ2-3, with no clear D. The germline V and J ends were trimmed by 0 bases and 6 bases, with 13 bases remaining between them. Germline V gene data show CDR1 as SGHVS and CDR2 as FQNEAQ. The CDR3 sequence is 15 residues long. CDR3 in DNA: TGTGCCAGCAGCTTAGCGCGTCCTGTTACGGATACGCAGTATTTT. Translated, it gives CASSLARPVTDTQYF.

This chain uses TRBV5-5 with TRBJ2-1, with TRBD2 matching 8 bases. Germline assignment: CDR1 SGHKS and CDR2 YYEKEE (reference sequence). V lost 3 bases and J lost 6; bases outside the gene matches: 8. This CDR3 spans 15 amino acids. CDR3 amino acids: CASSSGTSPLNEQFF. In DNA, the CDR3 is TGTGCCAGCAGCTCTGGGACTAGTCCCCTCAATGAGCAGTTCTTC.

CDR3 protein: CASSLVDRPETQYF. The CDR3 DNA follows: TGTGCCAGCAGCTTAGTGGACCGGCCAGAGACCCAGTACTTC. The chain is built from TRBV11-2 and TRBJ2-5; D is undetermined. This CDR3 is 14 amino acids long. The V and J ends lost 1 base and 4 bases respectively, with 10 bases between them. Per the germline V gene, CDR1 is SGHAT and CDR2 is FQNNGV.

The chain uses TRBV19 and TRBJ2-1; possible D gene TRBD1, 6 bases. Per the germline V gene, CDR1 is LNHDA and CDR2 is SQIVND (reference sequence). Trimming took 7 bases from V and 8 from J, leaving 15 bases between them. CDR3 length: 13 residues. CDR3 nucleotide sequence: TGTGCCAGTATGATGGCAGGGGATGATGAGCAGTTCTTC. Translating it yields CASMMAGDDEQFF. Using reference TRBV19 and TRBJ2-1 for the parts outside the CDR3, the full variable domain is DGGITQSPKYLFRKEGQNVTLSCEQNLNHDAMYWYRQDPGQGLRLIYYSQIVNDFQKGDIAEGYSVSREKKESFPLTVTSAQKNPTAFYLCASMMAGDDEQFFGPGTRLTVL.